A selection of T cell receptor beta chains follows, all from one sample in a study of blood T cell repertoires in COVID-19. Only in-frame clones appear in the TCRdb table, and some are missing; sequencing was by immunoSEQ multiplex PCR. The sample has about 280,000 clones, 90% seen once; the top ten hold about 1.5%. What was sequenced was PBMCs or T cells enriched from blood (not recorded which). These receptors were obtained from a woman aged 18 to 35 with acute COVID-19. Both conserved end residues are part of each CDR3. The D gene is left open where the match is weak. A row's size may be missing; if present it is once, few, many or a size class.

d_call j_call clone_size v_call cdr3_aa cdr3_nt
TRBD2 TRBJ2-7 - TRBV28 CASREGLVVNGVGQYF TGTGCCAGCAGGGAAGGACTAGTAGTAAATGGGGTTGGGCAGTACTTC
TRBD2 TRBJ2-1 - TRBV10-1 CASSGTSGRAGYNEQFF TGCGCCAGCAGTGGGACTAGCGGGAGGGCCGGCTACAATGAGCAGTTCTTC
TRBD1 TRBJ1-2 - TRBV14 CASSQVGDRLYGYTF TGTGCCAGCAGCCAAGTAGGGGACAGACTTTATGGCTACACCTTC
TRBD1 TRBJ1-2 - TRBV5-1 CASGRTGVDYGYTF TGCGCCAGCGGAAGGACAGGGGTGGACTATGGCTACACCTTC
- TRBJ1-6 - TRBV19 CASSGRGESSYNSPLHF TGTGCCAGTAGTGGGAGGGGGGAAAGCTCCTATAATTCACCCCTCCACTTT
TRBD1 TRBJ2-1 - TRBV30 CAWSPGQGPYNEQFF TGTGCCTGGAGTCCAGGACAGGGCCCCTACAATGAGCAGTTCTTC
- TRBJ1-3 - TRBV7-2 CASSLTAGNTIYF TGTGCCAGCAGCTTAACCGCGGGAAACACCATATATTTT
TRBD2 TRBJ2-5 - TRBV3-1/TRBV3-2 CASSQLAGGPETQYF TGTGCCAGCAGCCAACTAGCGGGAGGGCCAGAGACCCAGTACTTC
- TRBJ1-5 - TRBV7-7 CASSLYGRDHPQHF TGTGCTAGCAGCTTATATGGGAGGGATCATCCCCAGCATTTT
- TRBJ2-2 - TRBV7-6 CASSSSPLGSTGELFF TGTGCCAGCAGCTCCAGCCCACTAGGATCCACCGGGGAGCTGTTTTTT
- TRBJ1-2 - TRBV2 CASTVLRSNYGYTF TGTGCCAGCACGGTTCTCCGCTCTAACTATGGCTACACCTTC
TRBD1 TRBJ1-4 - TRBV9 CASSAQTGGLEKLFF TGTGCCAGCAGCGCCCAGACAGGGGGATTGGAAAAACTGTTTTTT
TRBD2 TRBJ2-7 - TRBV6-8 CASSFSIAGGPPGDEQYF TGTGCCAGCAGTTTCTCCATAGCGGGAGGGCCGCCGGGAGACGAGCAGTACTTC
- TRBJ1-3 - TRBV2 CASDSSGNTIYF TGTGCCAGCGATAGCTCTGGAAACACCATATATTTT
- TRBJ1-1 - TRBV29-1 CSVDATPPRDTEAFF TGCAGCGTTGATGCGACTCCCCCTCGGGACACTGAAGCTTTCTTT
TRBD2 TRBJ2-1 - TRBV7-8 CASSSTSGAYNEQFF TGTGCCAGCAGCTCCACTAGCGGGGCCTACAATGAGCAGTTCTTC
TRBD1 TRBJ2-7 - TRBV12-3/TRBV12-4 CASSLQDRVEQYF TGTGCCAGCAGTTTACAGGACAGGGTTGAGCAGTACTTC
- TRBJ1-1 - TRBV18 CASSPGQWNTEAFF TGTGCCAGCTCACCGGGACAATGGAACACTGAAGCTTTCTTT
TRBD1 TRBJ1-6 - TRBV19 CARFYRDRGKDNSPLHF TGTGCCCGATTTTACCGGGACAGGGGGAAGGATAATTCACCCCTCCACTTT
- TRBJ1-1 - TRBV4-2 CASSPRDTYTEAFF TGTGCCAGCAGCCCACGCGACACCTACACTGAAGCTTTCTTT
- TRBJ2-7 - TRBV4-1 CASSQGFGTPEQYF TGCGCCAGCAGCCAAGGGTTCGGGACACCCGAGCAGTACTTC
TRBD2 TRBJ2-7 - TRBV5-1 CASSPHGSGSSYEQYF TGCGCCAGCAGCCCTCATGGTAGCGGGAGCTCCTACGAGCAGTACTTC
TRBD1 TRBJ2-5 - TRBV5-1 CASTQPGQGKETQYF TGCGCCAGCACACAACCGGGACAGGGTAAAGAGACCCAGTACTTC
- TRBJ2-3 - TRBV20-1 CSARVADTQYF TGCAGTGCCCGTGTAGCCGATACGCAGTATTTT
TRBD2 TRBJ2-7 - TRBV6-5 CASSPWLAATYEQYF TGTGCCAGCAGCCCCTGGCTAGCGGCAACCTACGAGCAGTACTTC
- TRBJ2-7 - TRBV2 CASSVSGVGGMNAYEQYF TGTGCCAGCAGTGTCTCTGGCGTTGGGGGGATGAATGCCTACGAGCAGTACTTC
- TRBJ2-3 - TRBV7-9 CASSGEGSDTQYF TGTGCCAGCAGCGGAGAGGGCTCTGATACGCAGTATTTT
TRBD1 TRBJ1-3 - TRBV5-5 CASSWQGAYGNTIYF TGTGCCAGCAGCTGGCAGGGGGCATATGGAAACACCATATATTTT
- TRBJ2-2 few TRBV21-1 CASSGGEQGAGSTGELFF TGTGCCAGCAGCGGTGGAGAACAGGGGGCGGGAAGCACCGGGGAGCTGTTTTTT
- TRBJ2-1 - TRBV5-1 CASSLGLARYNEQFF TGCGCCAGCAGCTTGGGGTTAGCGAGATACAATGAGCAGTTCTTC
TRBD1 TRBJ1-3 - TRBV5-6 CASSLDRGRIGNTIYF TGTGCCAGCAGCTTGGACAGGGGGCGTATTGGAAACACCATATATTTT
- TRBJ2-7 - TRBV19 CASSITGGAYEQYF TGTGCCAGTAGTATTACGGGGGGCGCCTACGAGCAGTACTTC
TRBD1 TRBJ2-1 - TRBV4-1 CASRNPLAGQGADEQFF TGCGCCAGCAGAAATCCATTAGCGGGACAGGGGGCCGATGAGCAGTTCTTC
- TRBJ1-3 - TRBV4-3 CASSQTTGYSGNTIYF TGCGCCAGCAGCCAAACTACAGGCTACTCTGGAAACACCATATATTTT
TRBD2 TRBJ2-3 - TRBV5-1 CASSLTSGSGDTQYF TGCGCCAGCAGCTTGACTAGCGGGAGTGGTGATACGCAGTATTTT